This T cell receptor (beta chain) is from a study of T-cell reconstitution after alpha-beta-depleted transplantation in children (dated by TCRdb to 2016 to 2017). Broadly, across the study: The study quantitatively tracked T-cell immune reconstitution after TCRalphabeta/CD19-depleted allogeneic hematopoietic cell transplantation in children using TCR repertoire profiling.

V sheds 0 bases and J sheds 3 bases, leaving 12 bases between their ends. The CDR3 has 15 amino acids, counting the end cysteine and phenylalanine. This entry keeps only the CDR3 DNA: 45 bases, framed from base 1. The CDR1 and CDR2 encoded by the germline V gene are SGHRS and YFSETQ. This clonotype was recorded many times. Its antigen is unknown. Within one base of it there is no much larger clone, and no base qualities were kept. The protocol used for the library was PCR. The listed sequencing device is Illumina HiSeq 2500. TCR libraries were prepared with molecular barcoding, using unique molecular identifiers to normalize TCRbeta repertoire quantification. Using fastp trimming at Q25 and MiXCR clonotype assembly, TCRdb reanalyzed the public sequencing data and kept in-frame beta chains. CDR3 protein duplicates are merged, each entry listing the most common genes and DNA. For this sample there are about 230,000 distinct CDR3 sequences; 9.7% appear just once. The ten largest clones capture about 4.8% of the sample.

The receptor comes from a human donor who donated a stem cell graft to a child with SCID. The chain links TRBV5-1 with TRBJ1-2, and TRBD1 may be the D gene, going by 6 matching bases. The source material was PBMCs from the stem cell graft donor, sampled from the stem cell graft. The nucleotide sequence reads as follows: TGCGCCAGCAGCTTGGGGGCTGACAGGTACTATGGCTACACCTTC. This translates into CASSLGADRYYGYTF. The reference TRBV5-1 and TRBJ1-2 proteins fill in what lies around the CDR3, so the full variable domain reads KAGVTQTPRYLIKTRGQQVTLSCSPISGHRSVSWYQQTPGQGLQFLFEYFSETQRNKGNFPGRFSGRQFSNSRSEMNVSTLELGDSALYLCASSLGADRYYGYTFGSGTRLTVV.